This TCR beta chain was documented in a study of T-cell reconstitution after alpha-beta-depleted transplantation in children. Study-level results: When one year had passed after transplant, most T-cell counts and diversity came from newly produced T cells.

Germline values: CDR1 DFQATT, CDR2 SNEGSKA (reference sequence). The CDR3 loop spans 17 amino acids. V dropped 2 bases and J dropped 6 bases, with 23 bases sitting between them. Library preparation (for TCRbeta) was performed with unique molecular identifiers. TCRdb redid the calling of the PCR reads with MiXCR, one entry per CDR3 protein. The repertoire holds about 27,000 distinct CDR3 sequences, with over 15% as singletons. This clonotype was detected many times. What it binds is unknown. J is TRBJ2-1 and V is TRBV20-1; D gene unclear. The input for sequencing was PBMCs, mostly from graft donor cells, taken 60 days after TCRalphabeta/CD19-depleted stem cell transplant. This sequence was found in a male patient aged 2-15 years who had a stem cell transplant for acute lymphoblastic leukemia, so the T cells may come from the graft donor. CDR3 sequence reads: CSARSGTPQIRGNEQFF. CDR3 nucleotide sequence: TGCAGTGCTAGATCGGGTACTCCCCAGATTCGAGGCAATGAGCAGTTCTTC.